The entry that follows covers one T cell receptor (beta chain) sequence. The clone's antigen remains unknown. The sample belongs to a study of alternative splicing in chronic myeloid leukemia remission (dated by TCRdb to about 2020). Study-wide context: Remission specimens from the trials were collected at major or complete molecular response, at 12 or 24 months of TKI therapy. Eight or nine diagnostic specimens, together with matched remission specimens, were obtained from the RESIST (imatinib), ENESTxtnd (nilotinib) and PINNACLE (nilotinib plus pegylated interferon) trials. The French Persistem study supplied nine CML samples, of which seven were diagnostic and two were matched remission samples. Total leukocytes from peripheral blood collected in EDTA were used as the trial diagnostic specimens. RNA sequencing was used to profile peripheral blood from chronic-phase CML patients at diagnosis and at remission, and the results were compared with those from healthy donors. Female/male counts were 11/5 for diagnosis samples, 8/3 for remission samples and 2/4 for controls. For diagnosis, remission and control samples alike, total RNA was extracted from peripheral blood mononuclear cells using Trizol. The median age was approximately 50 years at diagnosis, 56 to 60 at remission and approximately 40 for the healthy controls. Overall study outcomes, separate from this receptor: Blood cell composition varied strongly between timepoints, moving from enrichment of myeloid progenitors at diagnosis to enrichment of mature lymphoid cells at remission. At remission, blood cell composition had been reconfigured so that it resembled normal controls enriched in lymphoid cells.

Library preparation used bulk RNA-seq. The TruSeq Stranded RNA sample prep kit was used to generate libraries of poly-A-enriched mRNA from an input of about 1,000 ng total RNA. Every sample was sequenced in triplicate, with paired-end sequencing run on a HiSeq 2500. Each mate in the RNA-seq data had a read length of 125 nucleotides. Concerning the study's data processing: Reads were trimmed and aligned to hg38 using STAR v2.7, and quality control was done with FASTQC, RSeQC and multiqc. Salmon 0.14.1 was used to quantify gene expression levels as transcripts per million (TPM). Principal component analysis suggested that transcriptomic profiles were not driven by trial, library batch, sequencing batch, treatment regimen or sex. Through TCRdb reprocessing, the reads give one entry per CDR3 protein sequence; DNA is omitted. None of the V and J calls come from the authors' own analysis; TCRdb made them. The table for this sample lists 250 to 300 distinct CDR3 sequences; under 99% of them were counted only once. The ten most abundant clones make up more than 7% of the sample.

CDR1 SQVTM and CDR2 ANQGSEA are derived from the germline V gene. From the cysteine through the phenylalanine, the CDR3 covers 12 amino acids. No DNA is listed. The time point tag for this specimen amounts to: major or complete molecular response after front-line TKI therapy. Roughly 16 CML patients made up the patient cohort, and matched post-remission samples were retrieved for a subset of those patients. The rearranged chain carries TRBV29-1 and TRBJ1-2. The sample in question was PBMCs or total blood leukocytes (not recorded which), obtained during remission. The origin of this receptor is an adult with chronic myeloid leukemia. The CDR3: CSVETAYYGYTF.